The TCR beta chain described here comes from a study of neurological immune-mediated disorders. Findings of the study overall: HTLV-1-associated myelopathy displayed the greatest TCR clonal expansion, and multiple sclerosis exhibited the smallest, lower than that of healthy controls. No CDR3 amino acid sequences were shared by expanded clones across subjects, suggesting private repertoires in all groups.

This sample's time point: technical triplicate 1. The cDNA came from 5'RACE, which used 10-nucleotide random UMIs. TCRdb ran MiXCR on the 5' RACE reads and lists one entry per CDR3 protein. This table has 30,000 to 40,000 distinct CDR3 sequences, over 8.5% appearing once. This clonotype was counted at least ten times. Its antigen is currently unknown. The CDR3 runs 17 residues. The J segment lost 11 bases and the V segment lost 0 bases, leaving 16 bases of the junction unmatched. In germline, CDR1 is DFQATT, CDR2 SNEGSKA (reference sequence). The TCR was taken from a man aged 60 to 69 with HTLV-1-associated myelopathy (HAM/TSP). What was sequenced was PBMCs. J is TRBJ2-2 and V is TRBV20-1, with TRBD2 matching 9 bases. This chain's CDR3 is CSARDFQAGGPFSELFF. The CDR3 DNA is TGCAGTGCTAGAGATTTTCAGGCGGGAGGGCCTTTCAGCGAGCTGTTTTTT.